The 14 T cell receptor beta chains reported below all come from one sample, sequenced in a study of T cells after yellow fever vaccination (dated by TCRdb to the late 2010s). The intended sense of this specimen's treatment or condition label: live attenuated yellow fever vaccine strain. The library relied on 5' RACE. Instrument on record: Illumina HiSeq 2500. TCRdb itself trimmed the public reads at Q25 with fastp, ran MiXCR and retained productive beta chains. Rows with one shared CDR3 protein collapse into an entry with the most common genes and DNA. This sample has 400,000 or so distinct CDR3 sequences in its table, and around a tenth of those were observed once. The ten largest clones add up to 18% of the sample. Sample: PBMCs, taken on the day of the first yellow fever vaccination. The source of these receptors is a man between 18 and 29 years old who received the YFV17D yellow fever vaccine.

The chain is built from TRBV29-1 and TRBJ2-7; 7 nucleotides match TRBD1. The CDR3 is 15 residues long. Germline-derived CDR1 and CDR2 are SQVTM and ANQGSEA. V was pared by 5 bases and J by 3 bases, with 13 bases of the junction left unmatched. The CDR3 protein is CSVLPNGQVGYEQYF. The DNA for the CDR3 is TGCAGCGTTCTTCCTAACGGACAGGTTGGCTACGAGCAGTACTTC.

CDR3 sequence (DNA): TGTGCCAGTACCTGGGTATCGCTCCCGAACACCGGGGAGCTGTTTTTT. Its translation is CASTWVSLPNTGELFF. The rearrangement uses TRBV19 and TRBJ2-2; no definite D call. CDR1 and CDR2 (germline): LNHDA, SQIVND (reference sequence). V was cut by 7 bases and J by 0 bases, with 15 bases left in between. The CDR3 has 16 amino acids.

The genes are TRBV7-6 and TRBJ1-4, with D unresolved. This CDR3 is 12 amino acids long. CDR1 is SGHVS, CDR2 FNYEAQ, per germline. V was trimmed by 6 bases and J by 4 bases, leaving 6 bases between them. This chain's CDR3 is CASSSYNEKLFF. The CDR3, as DNA: TGTGCCAGCAGTTCTTATAATGAAAAACTGTTTTTT.

The rearrangement uses TRBV6-4 and TRBJ2-1; D remains unclear. The CDR3 contains 12 residues. Trimming removed 6 bases from V and 5 bases from J, with 8 bases in between. Looked up from germline, CDR1 is MRHNA and CDR2 is SNTAGT. The CDR3 DNA reads as TGTGCCAGCAGCGACGACGACAATGAGCAGTTCTTC. The encoded protein is CASSDDDNEQFF.

The chain carries TRBV12-3 or TRBV12-4 and TRBJ1-5; possible D gene TRBD1, 6 bases. Trimming took off 6 bases at V and 6 bases at J, with 18 bases between the two ends. The CDR3 is 15 amino acids. CDR3 residues: CASRGGPGGGQPQHF. In nucleotides, the CDR3 is TGTGCCAGCAGGGGGGGGCCGGGAGGGGGTCAGCCCCAGCATTTT.

There are a few counts of this clonotype. The chain recombines TRBV5-5 with TRBJ2-7; 8 bases line up with TRBD2. Germline-derived CDR1 and CDR2 are SGHKS and YYEKEE (reference sequence). The trim removed 2 bases at V and 4 bases at J, leaving 14 bases unmatched. This CDR3 has 17 residues. The CDR3 spells CASSFLLFGGAGYEQYF. The CDR3 coding sequence is TGTGCCAGCAGCTTCTTATTATTCGGGGGGGCCGGGTACGAGCAGTACTTC. The whole variable domain, remainder taken from reference TRBV5-5 and TRBJ2-7, is DAGVTQSPTHLIKTRGQQVTLRCSPISGHKSVSWYQQVLGQGPQFIFQYYEKEERGRGNFPDRFSARQFPNYSSELNVNALLLGDSALYLCASSFLLFGGAGYEQYFGPGTRLTVT.

This clonotype was recorded a few times. The chain has TRBV16 and TRBJ1-5; D perhaps matches TRBD1 (5 bases). The V gene lost 3 bases and the J gene lost 0 bases, with 15 bases spanning the gap. CDR1 is KGHSY, CDR2 FQNENV, per germline. This CDR3 region has 17 residues. The CDR3 coding sequence is TGTGCCAGCAGCCACGCTGGGGGTTCGAATAGCAATCAGCCCCAGCATTTT. This encodes CASSHAGGSNSNQPQHF.

This clonotype was counted at least ten times. The chain has TRBV20-1 and TRBJ1-1; 8 bases agree with TRBD1. Germline-derived CDR1 and CDR2 are DFQATT and SNEGSKA (reference sequence). The V and J ends lost 2 bases and 0 bases, in that order; junction bases with no gene match: 5. The CDR3 is 15 residues long. The DNA of the CDR3 is TGCAGTGCTAGATCCTCCAGGGGGCTGAACACTGAAGCTTTCTTT. Translation: CSARSSRGLNTEAFF.

The V and J genes are TRBV6-1 and TRBJ1-5, with no clear D. Trimming left V 6 bases short and J 5 bases short, with 11 bases between. Germline CDR1 and CDR2: MNHNS and SASEGT. There are 13 residues in the CDR3. CDR3 bases: TGTGCCAGCAGCCGAAACAGCGATCAGCCCCAGCATTTT. It yields the protein CASSRNSDQPQHF.

The chain couples TRBV10-3 to TRBJ1-2; possibly TRBD1 for D (5 bases). The CDR3 length is 12 residues. CDR1 is ENHRY and CDR2 is SYGVKD in the germline V gene. V was cut by 9 bases and J by 4 bases, with 12 bases left in between. CDR3 sequence: CAITGAAYGYTF. In DNA, the CDR3 is TGTGCCATTACAGGAGCAGCCTATGGCTACACCTTC.

This clonotype appeared a few times. V usage is TRBV23-1 and J usage is TRBJ2-7; 9 nucleotides align to TRBD1. TRBV23-1 qualifies as an ORF whose function is uncertain. J was trimmed by 5 bases and V by 6 bases; bases with no gene match: 11. This CDR3 comprises 15 residues. CDR3 sequence (DNA): TGCGCCAGCAGCCTCCAGGGGACAGGGTTTGACGAGCAGTACGTC. Protein product: CASSLQGTGFDEQYV.

This clonotype was seen ten or more times. The rearrangement links TRBV5-1 to TRBJ2-3; the match to TRBD2 covers 8 bases. The CDR3 is made up of 14 amino acids. In germline, CDR1 is SGHRS, CDR2 YFSETQ. Unmatched junction bases numbered 6, after V lost 4 bases and J lost 5 bases. CDR3 sequence: CASSPGLVGDTQYF. CDR3 bases: TGCGCCAGCAGCCCGGGACTAGTAGGAGATACGCAGTATTTT.

This clonotype was picked up one time. The chain joins TRBV7-2 to TRBJ2-1, with 13 bases aligning to TRBD2. The CDR3 spans 15 residues. In germline, CDR1 is SGHTA, CDR2 FQGNSA. Trimming removed 7 bases from V and 9 bases from J; junction bases left unmatched: 9. In DNA, the CDR3 is TGTGCCAGCATCTGGACTAGCGGGGGTCATGGTGAGCAGTTCTTC. This encodes CASIWTSGGHGEQFF.

The chain uses TRBV5-6 and TRBJ2-1; 12 bases map to TRBD2. Losses at the gene ends were 4 bases for V and 6 bases for J; bases not matched to a gene: 11. CDR1 is SGHDT, CDR2 YYEEEE, per germline. The CDR3 is made up of 17 amino acids. The CDR3 sequence is CASSVRLAGALRNEQFF. The CDR3 nucleotides are TGTGCCAGCAGCGTCAGACTAGCGGGGGCCCTTCGCAATGAGCAGTTCTTC.